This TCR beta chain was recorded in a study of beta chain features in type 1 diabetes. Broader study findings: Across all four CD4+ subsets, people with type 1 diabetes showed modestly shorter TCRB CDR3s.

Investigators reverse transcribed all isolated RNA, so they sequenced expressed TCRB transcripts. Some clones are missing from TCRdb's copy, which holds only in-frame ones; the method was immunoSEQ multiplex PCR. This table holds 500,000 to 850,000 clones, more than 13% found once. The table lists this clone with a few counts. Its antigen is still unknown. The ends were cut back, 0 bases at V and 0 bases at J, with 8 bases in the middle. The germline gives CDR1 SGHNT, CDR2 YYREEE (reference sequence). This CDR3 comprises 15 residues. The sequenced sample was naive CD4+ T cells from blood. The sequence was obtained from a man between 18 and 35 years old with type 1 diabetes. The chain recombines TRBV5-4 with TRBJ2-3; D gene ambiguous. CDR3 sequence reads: CASSLDKGSTDTQYF. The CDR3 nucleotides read TGTGCCAGCAGCTTGGATAAGGGAAGCACAGATACGCAGTATTTT. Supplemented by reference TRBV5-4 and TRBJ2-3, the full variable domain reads ETGVTQSPTHLIKTRGQQVTLRCSSQSGHNTVSWYQQALGQGPQFIFQYYREEENGRGNFPPRFSGLQFPNYSSELNVNALELDDSALYLCASSLDKGSTDTQYFGPGTRLTVL.